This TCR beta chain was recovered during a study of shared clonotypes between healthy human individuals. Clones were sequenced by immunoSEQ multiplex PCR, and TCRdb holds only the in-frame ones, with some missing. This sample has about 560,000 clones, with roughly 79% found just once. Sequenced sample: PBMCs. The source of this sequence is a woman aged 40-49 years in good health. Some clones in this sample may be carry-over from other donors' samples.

CDR3 amino acids: CASSVPGLAAPWEQYF. The CDR3 DNA sequence: TGTGCCAGCAGTGTCCCGGGACTAGCGGCCCCCTGGGAGCAGTACTTC. The gene calls are TRBV28 and TRBJ2-7, with TRBD2 matching over 11 bases. There are 16 residues in the CDR3. Germline V CDR1 and CDR2: MDHEN, SYDVKM. J lost 7 bases, V lost 5 bases, and 13 bases had no gene match.